This entry concerns a single T cell receptor (beta chain). The target antigen is unknown. This sample is part of a study of blood T cells in healthy people across ages. Germline-derived CDR1 and CDR2 are SGHRS and YFSETQ. V shed 2 bases and J 6 bases; nucleotides not matched to a gene: 8. The CDR3 is 15 residues long. General observations from the study: Using unsorted PBMCs precluded a conclusive naive versus antigen-experienced comparison.

A second PCR of 7 to 11 cycles used a sample-barcoded 5' primer and a J-beta primer mix. Each cDNA molecule was tagged by a template-switch adaptor that had 12 random nucleotides. TCRdb analysed the 5' RACE reads with MiXCR anew, one entry per CDR3 protein. The table records over a million distinct CDR3 sequences, over 35% of them present only once. The clonotype comes from a woman aged 60-75 years in good health. Sequenced input: blood. The rearrangement uses TRBV5-1 and TRBJ2-1; 7 bases agree with TRBD1. As DNA, the CDR3 is TGCGCCAGCAGCTTACCGGGACAGATAGGCAATGAGCAGTTCTTC. Protein product: CASSLPGQIGNEQFF.